This TCR beta chain is drawn from a study of CD8 T cells in Susac syndrome. Reverse transcription of roughly 0.45 to 1 ug RNA used random hexamers. The amplification used immunoSEQ multiplex PCR on TCR beta CDR3; it spanned 54 Vbeta and 13 Jbeta. TCRdb independently ran MiXCR on the immunoSEQ multiplex PCR reads; one entry per CDR3 protein. The table records under 250,000 distinct CDR3 sequences, about 93% of them present only once. A word on this clonotype: Its antigen is unknown.

CDR1 is SGHRS and CDR2 is YFSETQ in the germline V gene. V was shortened by 4 bases and J by 0 bases, with 11 bases between the two germline ends. The CDR3 totals 15 residues. Findings and caveats of the study: That the number of individuals in its TCR sequencing and HLA analysis was relatively small was acknowledged by the study.

Sequencing of TCR beta, carried out with a high-throughput approach, was applied to CD8+ and CD4+ T cells from the blood. Through negative isolation, CD4+ and CD8+ T cells were obtained, while TEMRA cells were enriched using FACS. This TCR was sampled from a human donor with multiple sclerosis. The sample was CD4+ T cells from PBMCs. The V gene is TRBV5-1, the J gene TRBJ2-1; D gene uncertain. CDR3 amino acids: CASSTAASSYNEQFF. The CDR3 DNA reads as TGCGCCAGCAGCACTGCGGCCAGCTCCTACAATGAGCAGTTCTTC.